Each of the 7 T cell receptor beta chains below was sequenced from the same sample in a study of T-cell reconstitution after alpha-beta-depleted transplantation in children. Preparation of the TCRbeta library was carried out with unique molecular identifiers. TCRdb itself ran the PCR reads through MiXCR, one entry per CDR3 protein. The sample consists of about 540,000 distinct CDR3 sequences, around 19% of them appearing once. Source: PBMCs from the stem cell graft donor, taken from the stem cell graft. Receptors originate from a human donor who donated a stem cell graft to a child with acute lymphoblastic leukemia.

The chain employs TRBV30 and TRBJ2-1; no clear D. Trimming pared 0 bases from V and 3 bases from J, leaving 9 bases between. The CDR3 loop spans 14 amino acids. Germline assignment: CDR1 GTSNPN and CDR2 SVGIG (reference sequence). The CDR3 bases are TGTGCCTGGAGTGTAATAAGACTCTACAATGAGCAGTTCTTC. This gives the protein CAWSVIRLYNEQFF.

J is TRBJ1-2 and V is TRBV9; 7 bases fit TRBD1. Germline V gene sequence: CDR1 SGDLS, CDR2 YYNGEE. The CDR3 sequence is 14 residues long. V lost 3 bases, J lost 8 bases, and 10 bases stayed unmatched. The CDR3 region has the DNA TGTGCCAGCAGCGGTACGGGACAGCTACCCGGCTACACCTTC. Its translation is CASSGTGQLPGYTF.

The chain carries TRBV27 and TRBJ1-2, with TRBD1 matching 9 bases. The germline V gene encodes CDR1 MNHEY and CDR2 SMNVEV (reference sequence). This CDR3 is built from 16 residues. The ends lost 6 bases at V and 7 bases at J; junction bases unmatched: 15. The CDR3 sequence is CASRGTLTGTGSGYTF. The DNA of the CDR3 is TGTGCCAGCAGAGGCACTCTTACCGGGACAGGGTCTGGCTACACCTTC.

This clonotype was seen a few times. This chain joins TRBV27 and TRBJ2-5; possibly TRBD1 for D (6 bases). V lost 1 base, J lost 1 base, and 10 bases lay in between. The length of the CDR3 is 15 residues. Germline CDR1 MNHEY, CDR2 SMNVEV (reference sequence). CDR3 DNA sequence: TGTGCCAGCAGTTTATTAGGACAGCTCCAAGAGACCCAGTACTTC. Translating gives CASSLLGQLQETQYF.

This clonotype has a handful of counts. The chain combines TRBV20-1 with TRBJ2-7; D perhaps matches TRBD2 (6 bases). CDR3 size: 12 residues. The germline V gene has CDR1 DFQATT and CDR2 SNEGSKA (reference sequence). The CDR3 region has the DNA TGCGGGGCGGGGCGGGCATCCTACGAGCAGTACTTC. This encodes CGAGRASYEQYF.

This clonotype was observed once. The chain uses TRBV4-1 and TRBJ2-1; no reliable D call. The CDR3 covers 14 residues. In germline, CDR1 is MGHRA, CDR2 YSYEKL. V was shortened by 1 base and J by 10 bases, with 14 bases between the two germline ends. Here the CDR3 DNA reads TGCGCCAGCAGCCAAGTTCTCCTATCCTACGAGCAGTTCTTC. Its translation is CASSQVLLSYEQFF.

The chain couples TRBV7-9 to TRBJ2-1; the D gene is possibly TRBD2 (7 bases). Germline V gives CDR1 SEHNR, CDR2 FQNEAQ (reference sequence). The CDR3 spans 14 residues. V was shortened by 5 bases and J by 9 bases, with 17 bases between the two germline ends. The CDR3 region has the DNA TGTGCCAGCAGCCCCCAACTAGGGGGGGGTGAGCAGTTCTTC. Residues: CASSPQLGGGEQFF.